The sequence of this T cell receptor beta chain was determined in a study of beta chain features in type 1 diabetes. Whole-study results and caveats: More deletions and fewer insertions at VDJ junctions were seen in type 1 diabetes patients.

Researchers reported sorting CD4+ naive, central memory, regulatory and stem cell-like memory cells via CD45RO/CCR7/CD25/CD127/CD95/CD27. As for this clone: Its specificity is unknown.

The CDR3 covers 15 residues. Losses at the gene ends were 6 bases for V and 6 bases for J; bases not matched to a gene: 8. Germline CDR1 is SGHNT and CDR2 is YYREEE (reference sequence). The authors reverse transcribed all of the isolated RNA, so sequencing captured expressed TCRB transcripts. Repertoires were generated with immunoSEQ multiplex PCR, while TCRdb's copy carries only in-frame clones and drops some. The table includes 250,000 to 350,000 clones, 9.5% to 11% detected once. This clonotype was obtained from a woman aged 30 to 39 in good health. Sequencing was performed on naive CD4+ T cells from blood. V is TRBV5-4 and J is TRBJ1-4; TRBD1 matches at 10 bases. CDR3 in amino acids: CASTRRQGADEKLFF. The CDR3 DNA sequence: TGTGCCAGCACGCGCCGACAGGGGGCAGATGAAAAACTGTTTTTT.